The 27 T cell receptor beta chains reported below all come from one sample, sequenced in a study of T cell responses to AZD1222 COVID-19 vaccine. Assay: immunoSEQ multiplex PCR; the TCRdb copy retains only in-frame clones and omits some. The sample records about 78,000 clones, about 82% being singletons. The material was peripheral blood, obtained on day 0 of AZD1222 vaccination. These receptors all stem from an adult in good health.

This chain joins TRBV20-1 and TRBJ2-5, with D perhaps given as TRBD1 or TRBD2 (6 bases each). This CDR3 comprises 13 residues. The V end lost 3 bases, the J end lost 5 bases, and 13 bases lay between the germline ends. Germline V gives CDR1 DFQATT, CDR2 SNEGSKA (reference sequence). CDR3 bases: TGCAGTGCTAGTTCGGGGGCTGACGAGACCCAGTACTTC. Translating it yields CSASSGADETQYF.

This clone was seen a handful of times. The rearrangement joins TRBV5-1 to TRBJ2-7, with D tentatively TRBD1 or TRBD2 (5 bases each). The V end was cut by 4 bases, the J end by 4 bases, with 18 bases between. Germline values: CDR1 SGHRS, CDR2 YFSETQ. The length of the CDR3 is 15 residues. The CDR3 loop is CASSPTQGDEYEQYF. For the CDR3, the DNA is TGCGCCAGCAGCCCGACCCAAGGGGACGAATACGAGCAGTACTTC.

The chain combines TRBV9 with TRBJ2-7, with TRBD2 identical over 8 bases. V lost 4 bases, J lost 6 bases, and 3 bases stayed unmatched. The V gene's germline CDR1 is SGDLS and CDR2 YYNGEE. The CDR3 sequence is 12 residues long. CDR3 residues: CASSPGGGEQYF. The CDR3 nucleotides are TGTGCCAGCAGCCCGGGGGGGGGCGAGCAGTACTTC.

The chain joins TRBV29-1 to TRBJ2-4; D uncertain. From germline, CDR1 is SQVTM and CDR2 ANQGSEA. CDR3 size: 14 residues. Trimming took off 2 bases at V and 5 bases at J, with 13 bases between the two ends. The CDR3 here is CSVENSYSQNIQYF. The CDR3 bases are TGCAGCGTTGAAAACTCGTACAGCCAAAACATTCAGTACTTC.

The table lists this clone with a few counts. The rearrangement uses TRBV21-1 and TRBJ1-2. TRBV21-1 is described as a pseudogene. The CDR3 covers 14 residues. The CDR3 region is CASSRPGAWEGYTF. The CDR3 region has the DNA TGTGCCAGCAGCAGGCCGGGGGCTTGGGAGGGCTACACCTTC.

CDR3 DNA sequence: TGTGCCAGCAGCTTAGCGGGACAGATCAATGAGCAGTTCTTC. It encodes CASSLAGQINEQFF. The V and J genes are TRBV7-2 and TRBJ2-1; 7 nucleotides align to TRBD1. Germline V gives CDR1 SGHTA, CDR2 FQGNSA. The CDR3 consists of 14 residues. The junction had 2 bases not matched to a gene; V was cut back by 0 bases and J by 6 bases.

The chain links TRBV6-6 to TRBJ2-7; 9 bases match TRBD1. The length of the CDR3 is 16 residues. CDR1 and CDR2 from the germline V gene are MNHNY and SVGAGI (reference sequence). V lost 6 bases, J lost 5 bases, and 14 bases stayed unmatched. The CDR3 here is CASSPGWGQGTHEQYF. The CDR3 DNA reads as TGTGCCAGCAGCCCAGGATGGGGACAGGGAACCCACGAGCAGTACTTC.

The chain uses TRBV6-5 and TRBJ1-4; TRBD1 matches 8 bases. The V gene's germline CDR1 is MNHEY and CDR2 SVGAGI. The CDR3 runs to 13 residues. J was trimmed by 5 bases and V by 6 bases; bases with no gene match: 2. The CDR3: CASRGQGNEKLFF. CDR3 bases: TGTGCCAGCAGAGGACAGGGAAATGAAAAACTGTTTTTT.

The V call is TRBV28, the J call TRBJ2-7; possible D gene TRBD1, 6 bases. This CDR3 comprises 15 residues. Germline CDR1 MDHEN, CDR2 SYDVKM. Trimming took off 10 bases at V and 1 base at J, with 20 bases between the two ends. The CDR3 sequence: CATLPQGPVSYEQYF. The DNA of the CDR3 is TGTGCCACCCTCCCTCAGGGGCCAGTATCCTACGAGCAGTACTTC.

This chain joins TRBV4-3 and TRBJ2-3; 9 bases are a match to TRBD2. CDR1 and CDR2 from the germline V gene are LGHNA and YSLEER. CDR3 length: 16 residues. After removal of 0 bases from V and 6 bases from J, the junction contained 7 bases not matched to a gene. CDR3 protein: CASSQEGLAGSDTQYF. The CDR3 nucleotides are TGCGCCAGCAGCCAAGAAGGGCTAGCGGGAAGTGATACGCAGTATTTT.

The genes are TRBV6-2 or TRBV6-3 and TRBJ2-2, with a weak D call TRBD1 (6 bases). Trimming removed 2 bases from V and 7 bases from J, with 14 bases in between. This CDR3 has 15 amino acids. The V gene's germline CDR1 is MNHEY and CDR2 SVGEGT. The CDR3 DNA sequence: TGTGCCAGCAGTTACCGGACAGAAAGGAGCGGGGAGCTGTTTTTT. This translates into CASSYRTERSGELFF.

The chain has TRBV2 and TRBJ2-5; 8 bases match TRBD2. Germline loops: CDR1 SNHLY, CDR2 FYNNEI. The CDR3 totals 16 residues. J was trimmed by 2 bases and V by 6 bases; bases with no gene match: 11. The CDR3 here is CASRELPGLGQETQYF. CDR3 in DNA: TGTGCCAGCAGGGAACTCCCGGGACTAGGGCAAGAGACCCAGTACTTC.

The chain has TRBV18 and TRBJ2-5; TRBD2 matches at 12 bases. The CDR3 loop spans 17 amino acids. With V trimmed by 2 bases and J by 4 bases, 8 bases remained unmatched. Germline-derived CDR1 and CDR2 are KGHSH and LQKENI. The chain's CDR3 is CASSPSASGRAVETQYF. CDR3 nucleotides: TGTGCCAGCTCACCATCCGCTAGCGGGAGGGCCGTAGAGACCCAGTACTTC.

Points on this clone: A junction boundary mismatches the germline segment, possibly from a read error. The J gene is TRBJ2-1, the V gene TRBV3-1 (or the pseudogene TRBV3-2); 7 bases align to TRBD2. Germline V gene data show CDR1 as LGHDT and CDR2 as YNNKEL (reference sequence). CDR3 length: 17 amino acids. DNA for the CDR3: TGTGCCAGCAGCCAATGGGCTAGCGGAACTGCCTACAATGATCAGTTCTTC. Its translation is CASSQWASGTAYNDQFF.

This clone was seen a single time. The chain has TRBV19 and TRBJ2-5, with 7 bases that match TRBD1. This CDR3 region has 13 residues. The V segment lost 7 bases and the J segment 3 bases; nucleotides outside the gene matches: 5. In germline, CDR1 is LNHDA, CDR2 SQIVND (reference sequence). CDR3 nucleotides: TGTGCCAGTAATAAGGGGGCCGAAGAGACCCAGTACTTC. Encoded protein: CASNKGAEETQYF.

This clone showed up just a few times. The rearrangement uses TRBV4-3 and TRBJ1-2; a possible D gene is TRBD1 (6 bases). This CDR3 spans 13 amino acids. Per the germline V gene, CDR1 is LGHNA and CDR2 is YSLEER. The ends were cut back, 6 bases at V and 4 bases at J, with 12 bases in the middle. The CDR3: CASRGGNGYGYTF. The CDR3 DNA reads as TGCGCCAGCAGAGGGGGTAACGGCTATGGCTACACCTTC.

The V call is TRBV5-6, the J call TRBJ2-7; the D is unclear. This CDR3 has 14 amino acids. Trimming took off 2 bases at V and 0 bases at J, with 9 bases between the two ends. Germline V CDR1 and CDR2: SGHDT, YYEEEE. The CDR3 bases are TGTGCCAGCAGCTTTGAGAGGAGCTCCTACGAGCAGTACTTC. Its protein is CASSFERSSYEQYF.

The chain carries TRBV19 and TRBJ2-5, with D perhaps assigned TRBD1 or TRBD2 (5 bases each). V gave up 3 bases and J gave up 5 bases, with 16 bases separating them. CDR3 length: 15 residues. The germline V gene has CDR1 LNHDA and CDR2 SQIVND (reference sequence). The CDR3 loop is CASSILGAKEETQYF. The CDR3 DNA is TGTGCCAGTAGTATTCTCGGGGCCAAGGAGGAGACCCAGTACTTC.

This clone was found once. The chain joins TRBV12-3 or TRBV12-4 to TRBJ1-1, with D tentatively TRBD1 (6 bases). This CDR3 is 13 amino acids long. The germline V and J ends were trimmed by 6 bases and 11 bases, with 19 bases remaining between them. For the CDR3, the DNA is TGTGCCAGCAGCATTTACAGGGCCCGGGGGGCTTTCTTT. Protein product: CASSIYRARGAFF.

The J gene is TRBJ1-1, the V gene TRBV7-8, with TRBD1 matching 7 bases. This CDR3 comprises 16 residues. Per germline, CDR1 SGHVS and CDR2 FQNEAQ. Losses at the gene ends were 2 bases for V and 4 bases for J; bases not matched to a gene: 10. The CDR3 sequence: CASSLYVPRGGTEAFF. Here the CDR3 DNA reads TGTGCCAGCAGCTTATATGTCCCCAGGGGGGGCACTGAAGCTTTCTTT.

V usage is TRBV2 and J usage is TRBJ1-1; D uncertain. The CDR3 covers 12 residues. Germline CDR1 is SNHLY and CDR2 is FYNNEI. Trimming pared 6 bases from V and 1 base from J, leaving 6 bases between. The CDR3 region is CASRDPNTEAFF. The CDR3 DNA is TGTGCCAGCAGGGACCCGAACACTGAAGCTTTCTTT.

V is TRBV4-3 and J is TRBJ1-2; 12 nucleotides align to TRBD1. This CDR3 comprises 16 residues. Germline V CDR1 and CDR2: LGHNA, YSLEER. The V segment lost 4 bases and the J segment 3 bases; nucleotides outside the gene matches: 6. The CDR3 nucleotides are TGCGCCAGCAGCCCCGGGACAGGGGGCGTGGACTATGGCTACACCTTC. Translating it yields CASSPGTGGVDYGYTF.

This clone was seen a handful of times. The CDR3 spells CASGAGTGGYNEQFF. The CDR3 nucleotides are TGTGCTAGTGGTGCCGGGACAGGGGGCTACAATGAGCAGTTCTTC. The chain uses TRBV12-5 and TRBJ2-1; 11 nucleotides line up with TRBD1. Losses at the gene ends were 5 bases for V and 3 bases for J; bases not matched to a gene: 3. This CDR3 contains 15 residues. From germline, CDR1 is LGHNT and CDR2 FRNRAP. Based on the CDR3 plus reference TRBV12-5 and TRBJ2-1, the full variable domain is DARVTQTPRHKVTEMGQEVTMRCQPILGHNTVFWYRQTMMQGLELLAYFRNRAPLDDSGMPKDRFSAEMPDATLATLKIQPSEPRDSAVYFCASGAGTGGYNEQFFGPGTRLTVL.

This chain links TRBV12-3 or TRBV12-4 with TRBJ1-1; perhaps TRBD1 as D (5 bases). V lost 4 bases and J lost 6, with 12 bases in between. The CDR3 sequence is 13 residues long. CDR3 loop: CASSWNGGAEAFF. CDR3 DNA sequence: TGTGCCAGCAGTTGGAACGGGGGTGCTGAAGCTTTCTTT.

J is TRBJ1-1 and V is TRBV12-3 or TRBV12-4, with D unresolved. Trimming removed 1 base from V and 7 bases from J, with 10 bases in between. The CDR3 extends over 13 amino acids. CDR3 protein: CASSLVGLSEAFF. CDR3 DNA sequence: TGTGCCAGCAGTTTAGTAGGGTTGAGTGAAGCTTTCTTT.

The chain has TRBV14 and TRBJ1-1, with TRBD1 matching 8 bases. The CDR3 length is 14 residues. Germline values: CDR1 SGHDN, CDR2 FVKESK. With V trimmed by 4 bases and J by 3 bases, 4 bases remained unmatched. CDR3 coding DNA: TGTGCCAGCAGCCTCAGGGGGCTCGACACTGAAGCTTTCTTT. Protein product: CASSLRGLDTEAFF.

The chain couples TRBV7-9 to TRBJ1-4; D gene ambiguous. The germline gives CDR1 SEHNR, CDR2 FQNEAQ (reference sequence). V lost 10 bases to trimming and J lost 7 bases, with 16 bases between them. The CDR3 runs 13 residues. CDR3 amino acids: CATLRRGSEKLFF. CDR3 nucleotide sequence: TGTGCCACCTTAAGACGCGGTAGTGAAAAACTGTTTTTT.